This T cell receptor (beta chain) comes out of a study of CDR3 diversity in severe acne. Each CDR3 protein is one row after TCRdb ran MiXCR on the PCR reads. The data contain around 94,000 distinct CDR3 sequences, roughly half of them singletons. This CDR3 contains 16 residues. Germline V gene data show CDR1 as DFQATT and CDR2 as SNEGSKA (reference sequence). V was cut by 2 bases and J by 2 bases, with 18 bases left in between. This clonotype is classed as medium-sized (0.01 to 0.1%). The TCR comes from a male donor with acne. The sample consisted of blood. The chain has TRBV20-1 and TRBJ2-5; perhaps TRBD2 as D (6 bases). CDR3 in amino acids: CSARRGGAGGQETQYF. CDR3 DNA: TGCAGTGCTAGACGCGGCGGGGCTGGTGGGCAAGAGACCCAGTACTTC.